The rows below give T cell receptor beta chains drawn from one sample of a study of cytomegalovirus exposure and HLA in healthy donors. Measured with immunoSEQ multiplex PCR; TCRdb has only the in-frame clones, and not every one. The sample lists 65,000 to 75,000 clones, 55% to 80% seen once, with 2% to 2.5% in the top ten. Sequenced input: PBMCs. Source of these receptors: a woman aged 25 to 39 in good health and CMV-seronegative. Both conserved end residues are part of each CDR3. The D gene is left open where the match is weak. The listing skips clone size in some rows; elsewhere it reads once, few, many or a size class.

cdr3_nt	cdr3_aa	clone_size	j_call	d_call	v_call
TGTGCCAGCAGCCCTCGGGCGGCGACTAGCGGGGGCCGAGATACGCAGTATTTT	CASSPRAATSGGRDTQYF	.	TRBJ2-3	TRBD2	TRBV7-2
TGTGCCAGCAGCCTCATGTTCGGACAGGGTGGAAACACCATATATTTT	CASSLMFGQGGNTIYF	.	TRBJ1-3	TRBD1	TRBV14
TGTGCCAGCAGTTACTCGGGAGGGGAGACCCAGTACTTC	CASSYSGGETQYF	.	TRBJ2-5	TRBD2	TRBV13
TGCGCCAGCAGTGAGGCCCTCGGGACAGGGAATACTGAAGCTTTCTTT	CASSEALGTGNTEAFF	.	TRBJ1-1	TRBD1	TRBV10-2
TGTGCCAGCAGTAATAACAGGTATGGAGCTTTCTTT	CASSNNRYGAFF	.	TRBJ1-1	.	TRBV6-1
TGTGCCAGCAGCCGAACTAGCGGGACAGATACGCAGTATTTT	CASSRTSGTDTQYF	.	TRBJ2-3	TRBD2	TRBV7-9
TGTGCCAGCAGTTCCCCGACAGGGGTCCTCACCGGGGAGCTGTTTTTT	CASSSPTGVLTGELFF	.	TRBJ2-2	TRBD1	TRBV6-6
TGTGCCAGCAGTAGCTACTACGAGCAGTACTTC	CASSSYYEQYF	.	TRBJ2-7	.	TRBV11-3
TGTGCCAGCAGCTTAGGACAGAGGGCTGGCTACACCTTC	CASSLGQRAGYTF	few	TRBJ1-2	.	TRBV5-4
TGTGCCAGCAGCCGGTCCTATAATGAAAAACTGTTTTTT	CASSRSYNEKLFF	.	TRBJ1-4	.	TRBV7-2
TGTGCCAGCAGTTTGGGGCACCTTGAAGCTTTCTTT	CASSLGHLEAFF	.	TRBJ1-1	.	TRBV27
TGTGCCAGCAGCGCCGGGGGGTTTAGCAATGGCTACACCTTC	CASSAGGFSNGYTF	many	TRBJ1-2	.	TRBV7-9
TGTGCCAGCAGCGGAGGGGGGGGCGTTCTCAATGAGCAGTTCTTC	CASSGGGGVLNEQFF	.	TRBJ2-1	.	TRBV9
TGCGCCAGCAGCCGAACGGGACAGGCTGGGAATGAGCAGTTCTTC	CASSRTGQAGNEQFF	.	TRBJ2-1	TRBD1	TRBV4-1
TGTGCCAGCAGTGAATCCAGGGAATATGGCTACACCTTC	CASSESREYGYTF	.	TRBJ1-2	.	TRBV6-5
TGTGCCAGCAGTCCCGTCCGCGGTAGTACAGGAAACACCGGGGAGCTGTTTTTT	CASSPVRGSTGNTGELFF	.	TRBJ2-2	.	TRBV27
TGTGCCAGCAGCACCAATCCGGGACTCAATCAGCCCCAGCATTTT	CASSTNPGLNQPQHF	few	TRBJ1-5	.	TRBV7-3
TGTGCCAGCAGCTCCCGACAGGTCCATGAGCAGTTCTTC	CASSSRQVHEQFF	once	TRBJ2-1	.	TRBV7-3
TGTGCCAGCAGCTTGGTCCCCGGTGGCACTGAAGCTTTCTTT	CASSLVPGGTEAFF	.	TRBJ1-1	.	TRBV5-5
TGTGCCAGCAGCCAAGATAATCCCTCCCCTGGGGCCAACGTCCTGACTTTC	CASSQDNPSPGANVLTF	once	TRBJ2-6	.	TRBV4-2
TGTGCCAGCAGTGAACAGGGTGGGAGGTACGAGCAGTACTTC	CASSEQGGRYEQYF	.	TRBJ2-7	.	TRBV6-1
TGCGCCAGCAGCCAAGATCCAGGCGGGGGGGCCTCCGGGGAGCTGTTTTTT	CASSQDPGGGASGELFF	.	TRBJ2-2	TRBD2	TRBV4-3
TGTGCCATCAGTGCCCAAAGCGGGGGGGGATCCTACGAGCAGTACTTC	CAISAQSGGGSYEQYF	.	TRBJ2-7	TRBD2	TRBV10-3
TGTGCCAGCAGCTTAGGAAGAGGCAGGGGGGTTTACAATGAGCAGTTCTTC	CASSLGRGRGVYNEQFF	.	TRBJ2-1	.	TRBV7-2
TGTGCCAGCACTCCGTCAGCGACGGTAGATACGCAGTATTTT	CASTPSATVDTQYF	few	TRBJ2-3	.	TRBV27
TGTGCCAGCTCACCATCTAGTCTCCTCACAGATACGCAGTATTTT	CASSPSSLLTDTQYF	once	TRBJ2-3	.	TRBV18
TGTGCCAGCAGCTTACGGACAGGTTCCTACGAGCAGTACTTC	CASSLRTGSYEQYF	.	TRBJ2-7	TRBD1	TRBV7-9
TGTGCCAGCAGTCGCCGGTCCGGGACAGGGAGTGTAAACACTGAAGCTTTCTTT	CASSRRSGTGSVNTEAFF	.	TRBJ1-1	TRBD1	TRBV27
TGCGCCAGCAGCCCCGGGACAGGGTTACGGGAGACCCAGTACTTC	CASSPGTGLRETQYF	few	TRBJ2-5	TRBD1	TRBV5-1
TGCAGCGTTGTGGGACAGAACACCGGGGAGCTGTTTTTT	CSVVGQNTGELFF	.	TRBJ2-2	.	TRBV29-1
TGTGCCAGCAGCGTAGGAGGGTGGGACAGGGCTTTCTTTGACACCATATATTTT	CASSVGGWDRAFFDTIYF	.	TRBJ1-3	TRBD1	TRBV9
TGTGCCAGCAGCGCATTGGGACTAGCACTAGGAGAGACCCAGTACTTC	CASSALGLALGETQYF	.	TRBJ2-5	TRBD2	TRBV11-3
TGTGCCAGCAGTTCGACAGGGGGTGCTAACTATGGCTACACCTTC	CASSSTGGANYGYTF	.	TRBJ1-2	TRBD1	TRBV6-6
TGTGCCAGCAGCATCGACAGTAATGGCTACACCTTC	CASSIDSNGYTF	.	TRBJ1-2	.	TRBV11-3
TGTGCCAGCAGCTTCTCTAACTATGGCTACACCTTC	CASSFSNYGYTF	few	TRBJ1-2	.	TRBV5-6
TGCGCCAGCAGAATCCGACTAGGACCCAATGAGCAGTTCTTC	CASRIRLGPNEQFF	.	TRBJ2-1	.	TRBV4-1
TGTGCCAGCAGCGTGGACAGGGGGTCTGGCTACACCTTC	CASSVDRGSGYTF	.	TRBJ1-2	TRBD1	TRBV9
TGTGCCAGCAGTTCAGGGAAATGGTCCACCGGGGAGCTGTTTTTT	CASSSGKWSTGELFF	.	TRBJ2-2	.	TRBV6-6
TGTGCCAGCAGCTCCCCTAGAAGACGACAGGGAAGTCGCTACACCTTC	CASSSPRRRQGSRYTF	.	TRBJ1-2	TRBD1	TRBV9
TGTGCCAGCAGCTTGGAGAGTGGTCCCCCATGGACTTATAATTCACCCCTCCACTTT	CASSLESGPPWTYNSPLHF	.	TRBJ1-6	.	TRBV5-6
TGTGCCAGCAGCTTAGATAGGGACAGGTATTCCTACGAGCAGTACTTC	CASSLDRDRYSYEQYF	few	TRBJ2-7	TRBD1	TRBV7-2
TGTGCCAGCAGACTCAGGGTGGCTAATGAAAAACTGTTTTTT	CASRLRVANEKLFF	.	TRBJ1-4	.	TRBV2
TGTGCCAGCTCACGTGGCCCTAAACATGCAGGGCTAATAGAGACCCAGTACTTC	CASSRGPKHAGLIETQYF	.	TRBJ2-5	.	TRBV18
TGTGCCAGCAGCTCTTTGTGGACAGGAACTAATTCACCCCTCCACTTT	CASSSLWTGTNSPLHF	once	TRBJ1-6	TRBD1	TRBV7-3
TGCAGTGCTAGTTACAGCACTGAAGCTTTCTTT	CSASYSTEAFF	few	TRBJ1-1	.	TRBV20-1
TGTGCCACGTCCGGGATAGCGGGGGGTCAAGAGACCCAGTACTTC	CATSGIAGGQETQYF	.	TRBJ2-5	TRBD2	TRBV6-1
TGTGCCAGCAGCTTGGATGGGGGGGACGGGACCAAAAACATTCAGTACTTC	CASSLDGGDGTKNIQYF	.	TRBJ2-4	TRBD2	TRBV9
TGTGCCAGCTCACCAACAGGGAGGAACACTGAAGCTTTCTTT	CASSPTGRNTEAFF	once	TRBJ1-1	.	TRBV18
TGTGCCAGCAGCCTAGAGGGACTAGCGGGGAATACGCAGTATTTT	CASSLEGLAGNTQYF	.	TRBJ2-3	TRBD2	TRBV7-2
TGTGCCAGCAGCCTAGCCCAGCGGGCTGAAAAACTGTTTTTT	CASSLAQRAEKLFF	once	TRBJ1-4	.	TRBV7-8
TGTGCCAGTAGTATTTCGGCCAGGTCAGGCACTGAAGCTTTCTTT	CASSISARSGTEAFF	medium-sized	TRBJ1-1	.	TRBV19
TGTGCCATCAGTGAGGCAGGGGGCTCGTACGAGCAGTACTTC	CAISEAGGSYEQYF	.	TRBJ2-7	TRBD1	TRBV10-3
TGTGCCAGCAGTCGGGGGGGCAGCTCCTACAATGAGCAGTTCTTC	CASSRGGSSYNEQFF	.	TRBJ2-1	TRBD2	TRBV6-5
TGCGCCAGCAGTTTTTTCAAGCAGAAGGCGGCATACGAGCAGTACTTC	CASSFFKQKAAYEQYF	few	TRBJ2-7	.	TRBV4-3
TGTGCCAGCAGCTTGGCTTTCACAGGGGACTATGGCTACACCTTC	CASSLAFTGDYGYTF	.	TRBJ1-2	TRBD1	TRBV5-4
TGTGCCAGCAGTATACAGGGGAACTATGGCTACACCTTC	CASSIQGNYGYTF	.	TRBJ1-2	TRBD1	TRBV6-5